The 5 T cell receptor beta chains below all came from one sample that was sequenced in a study of cytomegalovirus exposure and HLA in healthy donors (dated by TCRdb to 2017 to 2019). The library was obtained by the immunoSEQ multiplex PCR assay. A mixture of 60 forward primers for TCR Vbeta segments and 13 reverse primers for TCR Jbeta segments was used in the multiplex PCR. TCRdb carries this immuneACCESS record with in-frame sequences only. Its versions omit some clonotypes, under half of them owing to an unresolved V gene in the studies checked, with the rest unexplained. The sample contains under 35,000 clones, 62% of them found a single time. Roughly 40% of the sample is held by the ten biggest clonotypes. The sample was PBMCs. These receptor sequences come from a male donor in good health and CMV-seropositive.

The J gene is TRBJ1-3, the V gene TRBV6-5; D uncertain. Germline CDR1 reads MNHEY; CDR2 reads SVGAGI. The V gene lost 11 bases and the J gene lost 8 bases, with 10 bases spanning the gap. The CDR3 has 10 amino acids. Here the CDR3 DNA reads TGTGCCGCAGGCCGAGACACCATATATTTT. Protein sequence: CAAGRDTIYF.

On this clone itself: Within the sample, other DNA sequences also encode this same CDR3. The rearrangement links TRBV28 to TRBJ1-5, with TRBD1 identical over 9 bases. The V segment lost 3 bases and the J segment 3 bases; nucleotides outside the gene matches: 3. The CDR3 extends over 15 amino acids. CDR1 and CDR2 (germline): MDHEN, SYDVKM. CDR3 nucleotides: TGTGCCAGCAGTTTGACACAGGGGGCCAATCAGCCCCAGCATTTT. Its protein product is CASSLTQGANQPQHF.

The chain carries TRBV5-1 and TRBJ1-5; TRBD1 matches 7 bases. This CDR3 is 14 amino acids long. The V gene's germline CDR1 is SGHRS and CDR2 YFSETQ. The J segment lost 3 bases and the V segment lost 3 bases, leaving 3 bases of the junction unmatched. Written as DNA, the CDR3 is TGCGCCAGCAGCTATGGACAGGACAATCAGCCCCAGCATTTT. Residues: CASSYGQDNQPQHF.

This chain links TRBV6-6 with TRBJ1-2, with D possibly TRBD1 on 6 matching bases. Trimming shortened V by 7 bases and J by 7 bases, and 16 bases separated the two germline ends. Per the germline V gene, CDR1 is MNHNY and CDR2 is SVGAGI (reference sequence). The CDR3 is made up of 13 amino acids. Here the CDR3 reads CASISERGTGYTF. The DNA for the CDR3 is TGTGCCAGCATTTCTGAAAGGGGGACTGGCTACACCTTC.

The V call is TRBV19, the J call TRBJ1-6; D is possibly TRBD1 (5 bases). Germline CDR1 is LNHDA and CDR2 is SQIVND (reference sequence). The germline V and J ends were trimmed by 7 bases and 11 bases, with 15 bases remaining between them. This CDR3 has 13 amino acids. The CDR3 DNA reads TGTGCCAGTACCCCCGGGGGGTATCCACCCCTCCACTTT. Its translation is CASTPGGYPPLHF.